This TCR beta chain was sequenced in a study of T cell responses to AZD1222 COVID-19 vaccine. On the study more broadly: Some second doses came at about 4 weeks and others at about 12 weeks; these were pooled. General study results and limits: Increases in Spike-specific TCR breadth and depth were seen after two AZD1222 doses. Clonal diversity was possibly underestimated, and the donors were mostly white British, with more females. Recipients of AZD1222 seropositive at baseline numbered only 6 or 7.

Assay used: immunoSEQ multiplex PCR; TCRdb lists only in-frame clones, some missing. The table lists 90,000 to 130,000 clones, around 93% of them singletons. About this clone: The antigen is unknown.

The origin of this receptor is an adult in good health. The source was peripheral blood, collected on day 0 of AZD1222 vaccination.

CDR3 sequence (DNA): TGCGCCAGCAGCTCATTTGGCGACGGTTACAATCAGCCCCAGCATTTT. Translated: CASSSFGDGYNQPQHF. The V and J genes are TRBV5-1 and TRBJ1-5; D gene unclear. Trimming left V 3 bases short and J 3 bases short, with 16 bases between. Germline lookup yields CDR1 SGHRS and CDR2 YFSETQ. This CDR3 is built from 16 residues.